Listed below are T cell receptor beta chains from one sample, sequenced in a study of monozygotic twins with inflammatory bowel disease. TCRdb reanalyzed the 5' RACE reads, giving one entry per CDR3 protein sequence and no DNA. Its table records approximately 330,000 distinct CDR3 sequences. The sample taken for sequencing was blood. The source is a human donor with ulcerative colitis or Crohn's disease, or a healthy co-twin of an affected twin (not recorded which). CDR3s include the opening cysteine and the closing phenylalanine or tryptophan.

V	J	CDR3
TRBV5-1	TRBJ2-2	CASSPRASPNTGELFF
TRBV15	TRBJ2-1	CATSLVGFGNEQFF
TRBV9	TRBJ1-5	CASSMTGKGQPQHF
TRBV5-1	TRBJ1-6	CASSLQGSESPLHF
TRBV18	TRBJ1-1	CASSPPSGNTEAFF
TRBV12-3/TRBV12-4	TRBJ2-1	CASSRVTSPENNEQFF
TRBV5-4	TRBJ2-1	CASSYWRGESYNEQFF
TRBV20-1	TRBJ2-5	CSADVGRADQETQYF
TRBV4-1	TRBJ1-1	CASTHVMGLNTEAFF
TRBV5-1	TRBJ2-6	CASSLLLAGANVLTF
TRBV20-1	TRBJ1-6	CSAEFTGKHSPLHF
TRBV5-6	TRBJ2-7	CASSGGLGTYEQYF
TRBV11-2	TRBJ2-1	CASSPHLQGGPIRWNEQFF
TRBV28	TRBJ2-7	CASSSYGPSYEQYF
TRBV20-1	TRBJ2-5	CSADPGQIVQETQYF
TRBV5-1	TRBJ2-5	CASSPGLAGAVETQYF
TRBV28	TRBJ1-5	CASLWGGLRNQPQHF
TRBV7-2	TRBJ2-3	CASSPGNRLTDTQYF
TRBV4-2	TRBJ1-3	CTSSQVWESSGNTIYF
TRBV15	TRBJ2-5	CATSIRKTRGDQETQYF
TRBV9	TRBJ1-4	CASSGQGGASEKLFF
TRBV28	TRBJ2-7	CASSQTVKSYEQYF
TRBV29-1	TRBJ2-5	CSVDLGFQETQYF
TRBV12-3/TRBV12-4	TRBJ2-7	CASSLIPRPTSGAYEQYF
TRBV16	TRBJ1-4	CASSQSMEKLFF
TRBV18	TRBJ2-2	CASSPQRGNTGELFF
TRBV2	TRBJ2-1	CASKTTYYNEQFF
TRBV28	TRBJ1-2	CASSFGASVSYGYTF
TRBV20-1	TRBJ1-6	CSAPTGVNSPLHF
TRBV2	TRBJ2-5	CASMVQATETQYF
TRBV4-3	TRBJ2-7	CASSQDGQGYGEQYF
TRBV9	TRBJ2-1	CASSVVPPTSAYNEQFF
TRBV2	TRBJ2-3	CASNRGGEDTQYF
TRBV12-3/TRBV12-4	TRBJ1-5	CASRATGTQPQHF
TRBV20-1	TRBJ2-2	CSAGVGLAGHGELFF
TRBV6-5	TRBJ2-5	CASSYSAAGYQETQYF
TRBV7-9	TRBJ2-7	CASSLVGGGYEQYF
TRBV5-6	TRBJ2-7	CASSLPGGSSYEQYF
TRBV14	TRBJ2-6	CASSQMWTGNSGANVLTF
TRBV12-3/TRBV12-4	TRBJ2-1	CASSLRGRANNEQFF
TRBV28	TRBJ2-1	CASSIAGPSYNEQFF